Shown below are 3 T cell receptor beta chains from a single sample sequenced in a study of blood T cell repertoires in COVID-19. Assay used: immunoSEQ multiplex PCR; TCRdb lists only in-frame clones, some missing. The profile shows 220,000 or so clones, around 84% of them singletons. Material for sequencing was peripheral blood. All receptors derive from a man aged 25-45 years with active or convalescent COVID-19.

The V and J genes are TRBV7-9 and TRBJ1-5; tentative D call: TRBD1 (6 bases). CDR1 and CDR2 from the germline V gene are SEHNR and FQNEAQ (reference sequence). This CDR3 is built from 13 residues. V was clipped by 5 bases and J by 1 base, with 6 bases between them. CDR3 in amino acids: CASSGQSNQPQHF. The CDR3 nucleotides read TGTGCCAGCAGCGGACAGAGCAATCAGCCCCAGCATTTT.

The chain has TRBV15 and TRBJ1-3, with D unclear. Trimming shortened V by 1 base and J by 0 bases, and 7 bases separated the two germline ends. The CDR3 is made up of 15 amino acids. CDR1 is LNHNV, CDR2 YYDKDF, per germline (reference sequence). The CDR3 here is CATSRGRNSGNTIYF. The CDR3, as DNA: TGTGCCACCAGCAGAGGGAGGAACTCTGGAAACACCATATATTTT.

The gene calls are TRBV27 and TRBJ2-7; D perhaps matches TRBD1 (6 bases). The CDR3 has 12 residues. Between the trimmed V and J ends, which lost 9 bases and 4 bases, there was a span of 13 bases. Germline V gene sequence: CDR1 MNHEY, CDR2 SMNVEV (reference sequence). CDR3 in amino acids: CARYPGQYEQYF. In DNA form, the CDR3 reads TGTGCCAGGTACCCGGGACAATACGAGCAGTACTTC.